This T cell receptor (beta chain) originates from a study of blood T cells in healthy people across ages. General observations from the study: Roughly linearly, TCR beta diversity per million T cells fell as age increased. More naive CD4+ cells and higher diversity were found in long-lived than in aged donors.

In germline, CDR1 is MNHNS, CDR2 SASEGT. The CDR3 covers 15 residues. V lost 1 base and J 3 bases, leaving 12 bases between the germline ends. Worth noting for this clonotype: Its antigen is not identified.

Combining a sample-barcoded 5' primer with a J-beta primer mix, a second PCR ran for roughly 7 to 12 cycles. MiXCR, applied by TCRdb to the 5' RACE reads, yields one record per CDR3 protein. The sample holds about 1.8 million distinct CDR3 sequences, less than 50% seen once. PBMCs, at least 7 million per sample, were isolated. The receptor comes from a woman aged 40 to 50 in good health. The source material was blood. The chain is built from TRBV6-1 and TRBJ1-2; D not resolved. CDR3 region: CASSEGGQTYYGYTF. The CDR3 DNA reads as TGTGCCAGCAGTGAAGGTGGCCAGACTTACTATGGCTACACCTTC.